Below are 8 T cell receptor beta chains sequenced from a single sample in a study of blood T cells in healthy people across ages. A sample-barcoded 5' primer and a J-beta primer mix were used in a second PCR of roughly 6 to 11 cycles. Each CDR3 protein gets one entry after TCRdb re-called the 5' RACE reads with MiXCR. The repertoire holds about 1,500,000 distinct CDR3 sequences, with around 39% as singletons. Sequencing was carried out using blood. Receptors were obtained from a woman under 30 in good health.

CDR3 sequence: CASSLRTSGDSPLHF. In DNA, the CDR3 is TGTGCCAGCAGCCTAAGGACCAGTGGGGATTCACCCCTCCACTTT. The chain links TRBV6-2 or TRBV6-3 to TRBJ1-6; D call uncertain. V was cut by 6 bases and J by 8 bases, with 17 bases left in between. CDR3 size: 15 residues. The germline gives CDR1 MNHEY, CDR2 SVGEGT.

This clonotype was observed a handful of times. The chain couples TRBV29-1 to TRBJ2-7, with 7 bases fitting TRBD1. The J call may be wrong; the DNA end is better matched by TRBJ2-5. From germline, CDR1 is SQVTM and CDR2 ANQGSEA. The CDR3 spans 11 residues. The DNA for the CDR3 is TGCAGCGCTGGACAGGACGAGACCCAGTACTTC. It encodes CSAGQDETQYF.

This chain connects TRBV12-3 or TRBV12-4 to TRBJ2-2; 15 bases are a match to TRBD2. V was pared by 7 bases and J by 9 bases, with 9 bases of the junction left unmatched. The CDR3 extends over 16 amino acids. The CDR3, as DNA: TGTGCCAGCATCGGGACTAGCGGGAGGAGACCGTGGGAGCTGTTTTTT. It codes for CASIGTSGRRPWELFF.

This clonotype was detected a few times. The rearrangement joins TRBV10-2 to TRBJ1-5; D is unclear. This CDR3 is built from 15 residues. The V and J ends lost 0 bases and 0 bases respectively, with 6 bases between them. Germline assignment: CDR1 WSHSY and CDR2 SAAADI. The CDR3 here is CASSESAYSNQPQHF. The CDR3 DNA sequence: TGCGCCAGCAGTGAGTCAGCGTATAGCAATCAGCCCCAGCATTTT.

The chain has TRBV29-1 and TRBJ1-1, with 7 bases aligning to TRBD1. This CDR3 is 14 amino acids long. Germline loops: CDR1 SQVTM, CDR2 ANQGSEA. With V trimmed by 7 bases and J by 4 bases, 12 bases remained unmatched. CDR3 region: CSARQGGLGTEAFF. CDR3 nucleotides: TGCAGCGCGCGACAGGGAGGATTGGGCACTGAAGCTTTCTTT.

This clonotype showed up just once. The V call is TRBV27, the J call TRBJ2-7, with 7 bases identical to TRBD1. The V gene end was trimmed by 4 bases and the J gene end by 5 bases; junction bases not matched to a gene: 8. The CDR3 is made up of 14 amino acids. The V gene's germline CDR1 is MNHEY and CDR2 SMNVEV (reference sequence). The DNA for the CDR3 is TGTGCCAGCAGTTGGAGGACAGGATCCGACGAGCAGTACTTC. It yields the protein CASSWRTGSDEQYF.

This clonotype showed up just a few times. This sequence joins TRBV12-3 or TRBV12-4 and TRBJ1-1, with unresolved D. The germline V and J ends were trimmed by 5 bases and 3 bases, with 7 bases remaining between them. There are 12 residues in the CDR3. The CDR3 DNA reads TGTGCCAGCAGTCCGAGCTACACTGAAGCTTTCTTT. Translated, it gives CASSPSYTEAFF.

The V call is TRBV18, the J call TRBJ2-7, with 12 bases identical to TRBD2. Germline CDR1 is KGHSH and CDR2 is LQKENI. The CDR3 length is 15 residues. V lost 8 bases to trimming and J lost 2 bases; unmatched junction nucleotides: 7. The CDR3 is CASTPGLAGPYEQYF. As DNA, the CDR3 is TGTGCCAGCACCCCCGGACTAGCGGGGCCCTACGAGCAGTACTTC.